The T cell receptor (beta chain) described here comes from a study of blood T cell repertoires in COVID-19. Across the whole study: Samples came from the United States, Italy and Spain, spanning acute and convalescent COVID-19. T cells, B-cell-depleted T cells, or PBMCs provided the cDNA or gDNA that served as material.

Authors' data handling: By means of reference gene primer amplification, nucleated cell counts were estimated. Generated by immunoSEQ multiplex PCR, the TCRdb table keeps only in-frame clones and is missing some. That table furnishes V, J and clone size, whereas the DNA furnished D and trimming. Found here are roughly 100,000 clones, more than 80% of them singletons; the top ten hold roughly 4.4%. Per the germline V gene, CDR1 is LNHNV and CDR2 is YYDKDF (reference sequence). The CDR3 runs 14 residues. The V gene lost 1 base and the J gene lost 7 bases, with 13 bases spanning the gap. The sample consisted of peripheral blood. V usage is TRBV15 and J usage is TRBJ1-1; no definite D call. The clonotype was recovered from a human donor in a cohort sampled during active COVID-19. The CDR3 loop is CATSRGAGIGEAFF. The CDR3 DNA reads TGTGCCACCAGCAGAGGGGCGGGGATAGGTGAAGCTTTCTTT.